The next 23 T cell receptor beta chains were all read from a single sample in a study of beta chain features in type 1 diabetes. All of the isolated RNA was reverse transcribed, so expressed TCRB transcripts were sequenced. This table comes from immunoSEQ multiplex PCR, and its TCRdb copy is limited to in-frame clones, with some not included. The sample lists 150,000 or so clones, approximately 9% occurring once. Sequencing was done on a sample of central memory CD4+ T cells from blood. These receptors came from a woman under 30 in good health.

The rearrangement links TRBV6-1 to TRBJ2-5, with 8 nucleotides matching TRBD2. Germline-derived CDR1 and CDR2 are MNHNS and SASEGT. The CDR3 length is 15 residues. V shed 6 bases and J 4 bases; nucleotides not matched to a gene: 10. The CDR3 is CASRETSALRETQYF. The CDR3 bases are TGTGCCAGCAGAGAGACTAGCGCGTTACGAGAGACCCAGTACTTC.

Only a few counts were recorded for this clone. The V and J genes are TRBV7-2 and TRBJ2-5; 8 bases are shared with TRBD1. The CDR3 has 13 amino acids. Germline V CDR1 and CDR2: SGHTA, FQGNSA. Trimming took 5 bases from V and 5 from J; bases not matched to a gene: 4. CDR3 loop: CASSGNRGETQYF. CDR3 DNA: TGTGCCAGCAGCGGCAACAGGGGGGAGACCCAGTACTTC.

This clone was found a few times. The rearrangement uses TRBV15 and TRBJ2-7; D is ambiguous. The germline V gene has CDR1 LNHNV and CDR2 YYDKDF (reference sequence). The ends were cut back, 0 bases at V and 6 bases at J, with 6 bases in the middle. This CDR3 has 12 residues. The CDR3 nucleotides read TGTGCCACCAGCAGAGATAGAACCGAGCAGTACTTC. Residues: CATSRDRTEQYF.

This clone was detected only a few times. This chain links TRBV5-1 with TRBJ1-1; weak D call: TRBD1 (6 bases). The germline V gene has CDR1 SGHRS and CDR2 YFSETQ. This CDR3 is 15 amino acids long. V was clipped by 2 bases and J by 5 bases, with 16 bases between them. Here the CDR3 DNA reads TGCGCCAGCAGCTTACTCATGGCAGGGGAAACTGAAGCTTTCTTT. Protein: CASSLLMAGETEAFF.

This clone was counted ten times or more. CDR3 DNA sequence: TGTGCTAGTGGAACCGGACAGGACGAAAAACTGTTTTTT. This gives the protein CASGTGQDEKLFF. This rearrangement joins TRBV12-5 to TRBJ1-4, with 7 nucleotides matching TRBD1. Germline V gene sequence: CDR1 LGHNT, CDR2 FRNRAP. With 6 bases clipped from V and 8 bases from J, the junction kept 6 bases outside the gene matches. This CDR3 has 13 amino acids.

This clone came up a few times. The V gene is TRBV4-2, the J gene TRBJ1-2, with TRBD1 as a possible D gene (5 bases). Trimming took off 2 bases at V and 4 bases at J, with 17 bases between the two ends. The CDR3 has 16 amino acids. Germline CDR1 reads LGHNA; CDR2 reads YNFKEQ. CDR3 bases: TGTGCCAGCAGCCAAAGTGATACAACGGGGGGCTATGGCTACACCTTC. Its protein is CASSQSDTTGGYGYTF.

This clone was found a few times. The chain links TRBV5-1 to TRBJ2-7, with D possibly TRBD2 on 5 matching bases. The ends were cut back, 3 bases at V and 2 bases at J, with 9 bases in the middle. The CDR3 runs 13 residues. Germline CDR1 is SGHRS and CDR2 is YFSETQ. As DNA, the CDR3 is TGCGCCAGCAGCTACGACGGGACCTACGAGCAGTACTTC. As protein: CASSYDGTYEQYF.

This clone has just a few counts. The V gene is TRBV4-1, the J gene TRBJ1-4; D remains unclear. Trimming left V 4 bases short and J 8 bases short, with 20 bases between. Per the germline V gene, CDR1 is MGHRA and CDR2 is YSYEKL. This CDR3 spans 16 amino acids. CDR3 loop: CASSRSDRAKREKLFF. As DNA, the CDR3 is TGCGCCAGCAGCCGTAGCGACCGGGCCAAGAGGGAAAAACTGTTTTTT.

This clone was counted only a few times. The V and J genes are TRBV5-4 and TRBJ2-2; maybe TRBD2 (6 bases). Germline assignment: CDR1 SGHNT and CDR2 YYREEE (reference sequence). The CDR3 has 16 residues. V was trimmed by 0 bases and J by 2 bases, leaving 11 bases between them. CDR3 bases: TGTGCCAGCAGCTTGGTTAACGGGGGTAACACCGGGGAGCTGTTTTTT. Translation: CASSLVNGGNTGELFF. The entire variable domain, with the rest obtained from reference TRBV5-4 and TRBJ2-2, is as follows: ETGVTQSPTHLIKTRGQQVTLRCSSQSGHNTVSWYQQALGQGPQFIFQYYREEENGRGNFPPRFSGLQFPNYSSELNVNALELDDSALYLCASSLVNGGNTGELFFGEGSRLTVL.

The rearrangement links TRBV30 to TRBJ2-3, with a tentative D call TRBD2 (6 bases). Between the trimmed V and J ends, which lost 0 bases and 4 bases, there was a span of 14 bases. Germline values: CDR1 GTSNPN, CDR2 SVGIG (reference sequence). The CDR3 runs to 15 residues. CDR3 sequence (DNA): TGTGCCTGGAGTGTAGGAGCGGGTGGTGCAGATACGCAGTATTTT. It encodes CAWSVGAGGADTQYF.

This chain links TRBV7-2 with TRBJ1-1; TRBD1 aligns across 9 bases. V lost 1 base and J lost 4; bases outside the gene matches: 1. The CDR3 sequence is 14 residues long. Germline CDR1 reads SGHTA; CDR2 reads FQGNSA. CDR3 sequence (DNA): TGTGCCAGCAGCTTAGGGACAGGGGTCACTGAAGCTTTCTTT. Its translation is CASSLGTGVTEAFF.

This clone came up a few times. V usage is TRBV2 and J usage is TRBJ1-1, with D maybe TRBD1 (6 bases). The CDR3 has 14 amino acids. Germline CDR1 and CDR2: SNHLY and FYNNEI. V dropped 6 bases and J dropped 0 bases, with 11 bases sitting between them. The CDR3 DNA reads as TGTGCCAGCAGACGTACAGGGATGAACACTGAAGCTTTCTTT. As protein: CASRRTGMNTEAFF. The full variable domain, with the rest looked up from reference TRBV2 and TRBJ1-1, is EPEVTQTPSHQVTQMGQEVILRCVPISNHLYFYWYRQILGQKVEFLVSFYNNEISEKSEIFDDQFSVERPDGSNFTLKIRSTKLEDSAMYFCASRRTGMNTEAFFGQGTRLTVV.

In its sample, this clone was seen many times. This rearrangement joins TRBV6-1 to TRBJ2-3; D perhaps matches TRBD2 (6 bases). Trimming cost V 1 base and J 0 bases, with 11 bases left between them. The CDR3 totals 16 residues. Germline V gives CDR1 MNHNS, CDR2 SASEGT. CDR3 DNA sequence: TGTGCCAGCAGTGAAGAGGCGGGACTTAGCACAGATACGCAGTATTTT. Its protein is CASSEEAGLSTDTQYF.

This clone was picked up a small number of times. The chain combines TRBV4-2 with TRBJ1-2; the match to TRBD1 covers 8 bases. Germline CDR1 is LGHNA and CDR2 is YNFKEQ. Trimming cost V 3 bases and J 4 bases; bases outside gene matches: 10. The CDR3 length is 16 residues. CDR3 coding DNA: TGTGCCAGCAGCCAGCCCTCGGACAGGGTCACCTATGGCTACACCTTC. Translation gives CASSQPSDRVTYGYTF.

The V gene is TRBV11-3, the J gene TRBJ1-4, with 7 bases identical to TRBD1. Germline CDR1 and CDR2: SGHNT and YENEEA. The CDR3 totals 11 residues. V dropped 4 bases and J dropped 15; count of bases not matched to a gene: 5. CDR3 DNA: TGTGCCAGCAGCTCGGGACAGCGGGTGTTTTTT. It codes for CASSSGQRVFF.

This clone appeared a few times. Other DNA sequences within the sample encode an identical CDR3. The chain carries TRBV7-2 and TRBJ2-5; 8 bases agree with TRBD1. J was trimmed by 2 bases and V by 2 bases; bases with no gene match: 1. Per the germline V gene, CDR1 is SGHTA and CDR2 is FQGNSA. CDR3 length: 14 residues. CDR3 nucleotide sequence: TGTGCCAGCAGCTTACGGACAGGGCAAGAGACCCAGTACTTC. Amino acids: CASSLRTGQETQYF.

The V call is TRBV2, the J call TRBJ2-1; D remains unclear. Germline V lookup: CDR1 SNHLY, CDR2 FYNNEI. V was pared by 7 bases and J by 2 bases, with 9 bases between. The CDR3 spans 13 residues. The CDR3 nucleotides read TGTGCCAGCATGTACTATACCTACAATGAGCAGTTCTTC. Protein product: CASMYYTYNEQFF.

V usage is TRBV23-1 and J usage is TRBJ1-2; D unresolved. TRBV23-1 is assigned to the ORF class and has an uncertain function. V shed 6 bases and J shed 0 bases, with 11 bases lying between them. The CDR3 length is 14 residues. CDR3 bases: TGCGCCAGCAGCTGGGAGATACCTAACTATGGCTACACCTTC. It is translated as CASSWEIPNYGYTF.

This clone has just a few counts. The chain links TRBV4-3 to TRBJ1-4, with D possibly TRBD1 on 5 matching bases. V dropped 1 base and J dropped 8 bases, with 17 bases sitting between them. The CDR3 has 16 amino acids. Germline CDR1 and CDR2: LGHNA and YSLEER. CDR3 sequence reads: CASSQAYRAGGEKLFF. CDR3 coding DNA: TGCGCCAGCAGCCAAGCTTACCGGGCGGGGGGAGAAAAACTGTTTTTT.

This clone came up a few times. The chain uses TRBV18 and TRBJ2-7; 8 nucleotides match TRBD2. The CDR3 contains 17 residues. Germline values: CDR1 KGHSH, CDR2 LQKENI. Trimming removed 6 bases from V and 0 bases from J; junction bases left unmatched: 13. This CDR3 is CASSQTGPGGVSYEQYF. The CDR3 nucleotides read TGTGCCAGCTCCCAAACGGGACCGGGAGGGGTCTCCTACGAGCAGTACTTC.

V gene TRBV9 combines with J gene TRBJ1-1; D unclear. Looked up from germline, CDR1 is SGDLS and CDR2 is YYNGEE. The CDR3 is 15 amino acids. The V end lost 0 bases, the J end lost 5 bases, and 14 bases lay between the germline ends. The CDR3 sequence is CASSVETGRTTEAFF. DNA of the CDR3: TGTGCCAGCAGCGTAGAAACGGGGAGGACGACTGAAGCTTTCTTT.

This clone showed up just a few times. The chain joins TRBV16 to TRBJ1-2, with 9 bases fitting TRBD1. CDR3 size: 13 residues. Trimming cost V 4 bases and J 7 bases; bases outside gene matches: 4. Germline values: CDR1 KGHSY, CDR2 FQNENV. Here the CDR3 DNA reads TGTGCCAGCAGCCCGGACAGGGGCCTTGGCTACACCTTC. As protein: CASSPDRGLGYTF.

The chain joins TRBV29-1 to TRBJ1-3; 10 nucleotides line up with TRBD1. The CDR3 has 13 residues. V shed 5 bases and J 6 bases; nucleotides not matched to a gene: 4. Germline CDR1 reads SQVTM; CDR2 reads ANQGSEA. The CDR3 DNA reads TGCAGCGTTTGGGACAGGGGATTAAACACCATATATTTT. Its protein product is CSVWDRGLNTIYF.